The 22 T cell receptor beta chains below come from one sample, sequenced in a study of CD8+ T cells in alopecia areata. In each case, RNA was isolated and then reverse transcribed into cDNA as the sequencing template. Method: immunoSEQ multiplex PCR; TCRdb's copy keeps in-frame clones and lacks some. Observed are roughly 260,000 clones, no singletons, with the top ten taking 1.2%. Pooled cutaneous lymph node cells were sorted using CD4, CD8alpha, NKG2D, NKG2ACE and other markers. The source material was CD4+ T cells sorted from a lymph node. The receptors were gathered from a C3H/HeJ mouse with alopecia areata. The strain's MHC haplotype is H2-k.

With regard to this clone: Mouse gene names apply. The read is 3 residues too short to cover the CDR3 end, so that end is filled in from the germline J gene. Other DNA sequences of this sample code for an identical CDR3. This rearrangement joins TRBV5 to TRBJ1-6; 11 bases align to TRBD1. TRBJ1-6 is classed as an ORF, of uncertain function. CDR1 LGHNA and CDR2 YNLKQL come from the germline V gene (reference sequence). V was pared by 1 base and J by 8 bases, with 1 base of the junction left unmatched. The CDR3 has 15 amino acids. Partial CDR3 DNA: TGTGCCAGCAGCCAAGTGGGACAGGGGGATTCGCCC. Protein: CASSQVGQGDSP. The full CDR3 sequence reads CASSQVGQGDSPLYF.

On this clone itself: The gene names given are mouse names. The read terminates 4 residues ahead of where the CDR3 ends, so the germline J gene completes it. The chain combines TRBV17 with TRBJ2-5; the match to TRBD2 covers 8 bases. J gave up 2 bases and V 3 bases, and 1 base lay outside the gene matches. Germline V gene sequence: CDR1 MNHDT, CDR2 YYDKIL. This CDR3 has 14 amino acids. The CDR3 DNA, read in part, is TGTGCTAGCAGTAGCGGGACTGGCCAAGAC. Its protein is CASSSGTGQD. The entire CDR3 protein is CASSSGTGQDTQYF.

This clone was recorded a few times. Here the gene names and germline are mouse. CDR3 loop: CASSRTTQDTQYF. The DNA read from the CDR3 is TGTGCTAGCAGTAGGACAACCCAAGAC. The J gene is TRBJ2-5, the V gene TRBV17; D is undetermined. The sequenced fragment ends 4 residues before the CDR3 boundary, so the rest is inferred from the germline J gene. V lost 3 bases, J lost 2 bases, and 6 bases lay in between. Germline V gene lookup returns CDR1 MNHDT and CDR2 YYDKIL. The CDR3 contains 13 residues.

Regarding this clone: Gene names follow the mouse nomenclature. Read sequence stops 4 residues before the CDR3 end, and the germline J gene provides the missing end. V is TRBV19 and J is TRBJ2-5; 10 bases are a match to TRBD2. The CDR3 has 16 residues. The germline gives CDR1 FNHDT, CDR2 SITEND (reference sequence). Germline trimming cut 2 bases from V and 0 bases from J; bases unmatched to any gene: 3. The CDR3: CASSMRLGGNQDTQYF. The covered CDR3 bases are TGTGCCAGCAGTATGAGACTGGGGGGTAACCAAGAC.

About this clone: Genes and germline come from the mouse. From the germline J gene comes the end of the CDR3, since the read stops 4 residues before it. V is TRBV13-2 and J is TRBJ2-1; 12 bases fit TRBD2. CDR1 is NNHNN and CDR2 is SYGAGS in the germline V gene (reference sequence). Losses at the gene ends were 0 bases for V and 3 bases for J; bases not matched to a gene: 4. The CDR3 totals 17 residues. This CDR3 is CASGDARDWGVYAEQFF. The CDR3 DNA, read in part, is TGTGCCAGCGGTGATGCCCGGGACTGGGGGGTCTATGCT.

This clone was counted only a few times. Gene names are mouse gene names. The CDR3 end is not reached by the read, which stops 4 residues before it; the germline J gene fills it in. This chain connects TRBV13-2 to TRBJ1-1; no clear D gene. The germline V gene has CDR1 NNHNN and CDR2 SYGAGS (reference sequence). CDR3 size: 13 residues. V gave up 1 base and J gave up 1 base, with 5 bases separating them. The CDR3 here is CASGDHRNTEVFF. The covered CDR3 bases are TGTGCCAGCGGTGATCACAGAAACACA.

This clone was counted only a few times. Genes and germline come from the mouse. Sequencing ends 4 residues short of the CDR3 end; the germline J gene provides the rest. Other DNA variants within this sample encode the same CDR3. V and J are TRBV1 and TRBJ1-1; 9 nucleotides match TRBD1. The germline CDR1 and CDR2 sequences are NSQYPW and LRSPGD (reference sequence). The CDR3 loop spans 15 amino acids. The V and J ends lost 1 base and 1 base, in that order; junction bases with no gene match: 1. CDR3: CTCSAGQGGNTEVFF. Incomplete CDR3 DNA: TGCACCTGCAGTGCAGGACAGGGGGGAAACACA.

This clone was seen more than once but under ten times. Gene labels here are mouse ones. The read ends 3 residues shy of where the CDR3 ends; the end is completed using the germline J gene. This sample includes further DNA sequences coding for the same CDR3. This chain connects TRBV19 to TRBJ1-6; 7 nucleotides line up with TRBD1. TRBJ1-6 is filed as an ORF, its function uncertain. The CDR3 loop spans 13 amino acids. Germline assignment: CDR1 FNHDT and CDR2 SITEND (reference sequence). The trim removed 4 bases at V and 7 bases at J, leaving 2 bases unmatched. CDR3 DNA, as far as it was read: TGTGCCAGCAGTCGGGACAGCAATTCGCCC. It codes for CASSRDSNSP. The entire CDR3 is CASSRDSNSPLYF.

About this clone: These gene names are mouse names. The CDR3 end falls 4 residues outside the read, so it is completed with the germline J gene. The chain couples TRBV5 to TRBJ2-7, with a weak D call TRBD1 (6 bases). This CDR3 is built from 12 residues. Germline loops: CDR1 LGHNA, CDR2 YNLKQL (reference sequence). CDR3 sequence: CASSTGQYEQYF. The part of the CDR3 DNA that was read is TGTGCCAGCAGCACAGGACAGTAT.

The table lists this clone with a few counts. Mouse names are used for the genes. The read ends 4 residues shy of where the CDR3 ends; the end is completed using the germline J gene. Other DNA sequences of this sample code for an identical CDR3. The rearrangement joins TRBV13-1 to TRBJ2-1; 11 nucleotides align to TRBD2. V was pared by 3 bases and J by 6 bases, with 2 bases of the junction left unmatched. The CDR3 runs 14 residues. The germline V gene encodes CDR1 NSHNY and CDR2 SYGAGN. This chain's CDR3 is CASSGTGGRAEQFF. The DNA read from the CDR3 is TGTGCCAGCAGTGGGACTGGGGGGCGTGCT.

This clone was counted between two and nine times. Gene names denote mouse genes. The CDR3 end lies 4 residues beyond the end of the read and is filled in from the germline J gene. The chain links TRBV5 to TRBJ2-3; weak D call: TRBD1 (6 bases). The germline V gene has CDR1 LGHNA and CDR2 YNLKQL (reference sequence). V gave up 4 bases and J gave up 3 bases, with 8 bases separating them. The CDR3 has 13 residues. The covered CDR3 bases are TGTGCCAGCAGCCCAGGGGAGGCAGAA. Encoded protein: CASSPGEAE. In full, the CDR3 reads CASSPGEAETLYF.

This clone has a count of ten or more. All gene names here are mouse names. The read stops 4 residues short of the end of the CDR3; the missing end is completed from the germline J gene. The sample has other DNA sequences that encode this CDR3 too. V is TRBV17 and J is TRBJ2-7; 7 bases agree with TRBD2. This CDR3 spans 15 amino acids. The germline V gene encodes CDR1 MNHDT and CDR2 YYDKIL. Germline trimming cut 0 bases from V and 3 bases from J; bases unmatched to any gene: 5. The CDR3 protein is CASSRELGGNYEQYF. The covered CDR3 bases are TGTGCTAGCAGTAGAGAGCTTGGGGGGAACTAT.

This clone has a handful of counts. Mouse gene names apply. The read finishes 4 residues shy of the CDR3 end, and the germline J gene is used to complete it. This specimen includes other DNA sequences encoding the same CDR3. The rearrangement joins TRBV19 to TRBJ2-3; maybe TRBD1 (6 bases). V was shortened by 3 bases and J by 3 bases, with 8 bases between the two germline ends. Germline CDR1 FNHDT, CDR2 SITEND (reference sequence). The CDR3 runs 13 residues. Here the CDR3 reads CASSRGQAETLYF. The sequenced CDR3 bases are TGTGCCAGCAGTAGGGGACAAGCAGAA.

As regards this clone: Genes and germline are mouse. The CDR3 goes on 4 residues after the read ends, and that part is filled in from the germline J gene. The chain employs TRBV13-1 and TRBJ1-1, with 7 bases lining up with TRBD1. The CDR3 is 14 residues long. V was pared by 3 bases and J by 2 bases, with 4 bases of the junction left unmatched. CDR1 NSHNY and CDR2 SYGAGN come from the germline V gene. The CDR3 here is CASSADRVNTEVFF. The covered CDR3 bases are TGTGCCAGCAGTGCCGACAGGGTCAACACA.

This clone has only a few counts. Gene and germline names: mouse. CDR3 DNA (partial): TGTGCCAGCAATAGGGGGGGAAGCTCCTAT. Translation gives CASNRGGSSY. The entire CDR3 protein reads CASNRGGSSYEQYF. The chain links TRBV19 to TRBJ2-7, with D possibly matching TRBD2 (7 bases). The read is 4 residues too short to cover the CDR3 end, so that end is filled in from the germline J gene. Between the trimmed V and J ends, which lost 6 bases and 0 bases, there was a span of 13 bases. This CDR3 is 14 amino acids long. Germline V gives CDR1 FNHDT, CDR2 SITEND (reference sequence).

Turning to this clone: Mouse germline and gene names are used. CDR3 bases read: TGTGCCTGGAGTATCTGGGGGGCAGAA. Its protein product is CAWSIWGAE. The entire CDR3 is CAWSIWGAETLYF. V and J are TRBV31 and TRBJ2-3, with TRBD2 matching over 7 bases. The CDR3 extends 4 residues past the end of the read, so its final part is completed from the germline J gene. The CDR3 loop spans 13 amino acids. The germline CDR1 and CDR2 sequences are GKSSPN and SITVG. J lost 3 bases, V lost 2 bases, and 2 bases had no gene match.

This clone was detected a few times. Gene names denote mouse genes. The read comes to an end 4 residues before the CDR3 does, leaving the germline J gene to fill in the end. The chain carries TRBV29 and TRBJ2-3; possibly TRBD1 for D (6 bases). With 5 bases removed from V and 1 base from J, the gap between germline ends came to 10 bases. This CDR3 is built from 14 residues. Looked up from germline, CDR1 is MSHET and CDR2 is SYDVDS. CDR3 DNA, as far as it was read: TGTGCTAGCAGTGCACAGGGTGGTGCAGAA. Its translation: CASSAQGGAE. Given in full, the CDR3 is CASSAQGGAETLYF.

On this clone itself: Mouse gene names and germline throughout. The read comes to an end 4 residues before the CDR3 does, leaving the germline J gene to fill in the end. The rearrangement joins TRBV1 to TRBJ2-3; the match to TRBD2 covers 11 bases. Germline V lookup: CDR1 NSQYPW, CDR2 LRSPGD (reference sequence). The ends lost 3 bases at V and 1 base at J; junction bases unmatched: 3. This CDR3 spans 16 amino acids. This CDR3 reads CTCSAPTGGGAETLYF. CDR3 DNA (partial): TGCACCTGCAGTGCGCCGACTGGGGGGGGTGCAGAA. Full variable domain (rest looked up from reference TRBV1 and TRBJ2-3): VTLLEQNPRWRLVPRGQAVNLRCILKNSQYPWMSWYQQDLQKQLQWLFTLRSPGDKEVKSLPGADYLATRVTDTELRLQVANMSQGRTLYCTCSAPTGGGAETLYFGSGTRLTVL.

Note on this clone: The listed genes are named as in mouse. Read coverage stops 4 residues before the CDR3 terminus; the germline J gene supplies the remainder. Additional DNA sequences in this sample encode the identical CDR3. The chain recombines TRBV19 with TRBJ2-3; 8 nucleotides align to TRBD2. The CDR3 length is 14 residues. Germline V lookup: CDR1 FNHDT, CDR2 SITEND (reference sequence). Trimming cost V 1 base and J 3 bases; bases outside gene matches: 1. The CDR3: CASSINWGAETLYF. Incomplete CDR3 DNA: TGTGCCAGCAGTATAAACTGGGGGGCAGAA.

To note about this clone: Mouse germline and gene names are used. Read data end 4 residues before the CDR3 end; the end is taken from the germline J gene. The sample holds other DNA sequences that translate to the same CDR3. This chain joins TRBV19 and TRBJ2-1; D call uncertain. The CDR3 covers 14 residues. Germline CDR1 is FNHDT and CDR2 is SITEND (reference sequence). V was pared by 2 bases and J by 0 bases, with 6 bases between. The DNA read from the CDR3 is TGTGCCAGCAGTATCCCTGGTAACTATGCT. Residues: CASSIPGNYA. The full CDR3 is CASSIPGNYAEQFF.

This clone was counted between two and nine times. Gene names are the mouse ones. The DNA ends 4 residues before the CDR3 does, and the rest of the CDR3 is filled in from the germline J gene. The chain is built from TRBV19 and TRBJ2-2; TRBD1 might be the D (6 bases). Germline assignment: CDR1 FNHDT and CDR2 SITEND (reference sequence). V was shortened by 1 base and J by 6 bases, with 10 bases between the two germline ends. The CDR3 spans 14 residues. The covered CDR3 bases are TGTGCCAGCAGTATAAACAGGGTGGCCGGG. Amino acid sequence: CASSINRVAG. In full, the CDR3 reads CASSINRVAGQLYF.

To note about this clone: Germline and genes here are mouse. Coverage ceases 4 residues before the CDR3 finishes, and the germline J gene fills in the end. The gene calls are TRBV19 and TRBJ2-7; TRBD1 aligns across 7 bases. V gave up 6 bases and J gave up 3 bases; unmatched junction bases: 3. The CDR3 is made up of 12 amino acids. Germline values: CDR1 FNHDT, CDR2 SITEND (reference sequence). The CDR3 loop reads CASTRDSYEQYF. Partial CDR3 DNA: TGTGCCAGCACCCGGGACAGCTAT.